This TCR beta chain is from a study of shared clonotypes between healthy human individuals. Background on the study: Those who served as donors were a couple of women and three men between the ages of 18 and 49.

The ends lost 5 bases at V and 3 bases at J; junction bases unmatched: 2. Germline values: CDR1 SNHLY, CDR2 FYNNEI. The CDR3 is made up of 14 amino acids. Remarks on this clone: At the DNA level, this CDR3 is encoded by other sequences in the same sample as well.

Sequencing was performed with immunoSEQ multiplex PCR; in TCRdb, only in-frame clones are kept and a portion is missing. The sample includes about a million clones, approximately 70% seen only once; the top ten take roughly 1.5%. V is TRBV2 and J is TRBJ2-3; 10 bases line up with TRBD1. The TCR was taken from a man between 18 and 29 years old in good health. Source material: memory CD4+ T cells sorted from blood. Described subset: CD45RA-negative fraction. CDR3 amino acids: CASSRDRGTDTQYF. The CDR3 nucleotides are TGTGCCAGCAGTCGGGACAGGGGTACAGATACGCAGTATTTT.